This paragraph reports one T cell receptor (beta chain). The target of this receptor is not known. The input lacks base qualities; no much larger clone sits a single base away. Collaborating institutions collected whole blood in K2EDTA tubes following their own protocols. For TCRbeta analysis, collaborator samples were shipped as frozen whole blood, as isolated PBMCs, or as DNA extracted from either sample type. This sample is part of a study of blood T cell repertoires in COVID-19 (dated by TCRdb to 2020 to 2022). Looking at the study overall: The collaborator samples originated in the United States, Italy and Spain and spanned the acute and convalescent phases of COVID-19. The sample metadata nearly always contained a de-identified subject ID, COVID-19 status, age in years and sex. The repertoires were released in a freely available public database intended as a resource for research on the immune response to SARS-CoV-2. The samples were drawn from two sources: the first 160 participants of the ongoing ImmuneRACE study, and approximately 1,300 subjects contributed by 6 global collaborators. Deeply sampled blood TCRbeta repertoires from subjects exposed to, actively infected with, or recovered from COVID-19 were included in the dataset. The prospective study material was composed of cDNA or gDNA derived from T cells, B-cell-depleted T cells, or PBMCs. HLA class I and class II types, where available, came from metadata supplied by the sample provider rather than from assay-based typing.

TCRbeta CDR3 regions were amplified from genomic DNA by means of the immunoSEQ Assay, a bias-controlled multiplex PCR. In the original analysis: The number of nucleated cells in each sample was estimated by amplification of reference gene primers within the assay. To quantify the absolute abundance of each unique TCRbeta CDR3 rearrangement, sequence reads were collapsed and filtered. For each sample, productive Simpson clonality was calculated by taking the square root of Simpson's diversity index across productive rearrangements. TCRdb stores this immuneACCESS table with in-frame sequences only. Part of the clones is absent; in the studies checked, under half of the shortfall reflects unresolved V genes, and no reason is known for the rest. V, J and clone size derive from that table, while D and trimming were established from the DNA sequence. The sample table records 100,000 or so clones; 84% of these occur just once. Of the sample, 15% to 20% falls within the top ten clones.

CDR1 and CDR2, looked up from the germline V gene (reference sequence), are SEHNR and FQNEAQ. From the cysteine through the phenylalanine, the CDR3 covers 16 amino acids. Of the read, only the CDR3 DNA is kept; its 48 bases are in frame from base 1. V loses 4 bases at its end and J loses 2 bases; junction bases beyond the gene matches: 10. What the research found in general, with its limitations: The quantity of clinical and demographic metadata differed by source and by participant and was supplied without curation.

The sequence joins TRBV7-9 to TRBJ2-5; the central 7 bases match TRBD2. Sequences were obtained from peripheral blood. This TCR was sampled from a woman aged 60 to 75 with acute or convalescent COVID-19. The DNA sequence is as follows: TGTGCCAGCAGCTCGCCTAGGGCTAGCGGACAAGAGACCCAGTACTTC. This sequence encodes CASSSPRASGQETQYF.